This T cell receptor (beta chain) was retrieved from a study of shared clonotypes between healthy human individuals. The authors split each subset's genomic DNA evenly across several immunoSEQ plates. Each PCR replicate from the sorted subsets contained around 0.2 ug DNA, which is about 30,000 T cell genomes. Sequencing used immunoSEQ multiplex PCR; TCRdb keeps in-frame clones, though not all of them. The table includes 1.4 million or so clones, less than 99% detected once. The V gene end was trimmed by 0 bases and the J gene end by 5 bases; junction bases not matched to a gene: 4. This CDR3 region has 16 residues. In germline, CDR1 is SGDLS, CDR2 YYNGEE. Concerning this clone itself: Distinct nucleotide sequences in the sample also encode this CDR3.

The chain links TRBV9 to TRBJ2-3; 12 bases match TRBD2. Sequences were obtained from naive CD4+ T cells sorted from blood. This sample's subset: CD45RA+ positively selected. The clonotype was recovered from a man aged 25-40 years in good health. CDR3 nucleotides: TGTGCCAGCAGCGTAGGACTAGCGGGAGTCGAAGATACGCAGTATTTT. This translates into CASSVGLAGVEDTQYF.